This TCR beta chain was obtained from a study of CD8+ T cells in alopecia areata. Whole-study results and caveats: Scalp sample sequencing also detects resident alphabeta T cells of normal skin. Clonality exceeded that of normal scalp in lesional scalp, most notably in alopecia totalis/universalis.

In each case, RNA was isolated and then reverse transcribed into cDNA as the sequencing template. Some clones are missing from TCRdb's copy, which holds only in-frame ones; the method was immunoSEQ multiplex PCR. The data show about 150,000 clones, with 40% to 65% seen just once and roughly a fifth held by the top ten. This CDR3 is built from 14 residues. The germline V gene encodes CDR1 SQVTM and CDR2 ANQGSEA. The ends lost 6 bases at V and 4 bases at J; junction bases unmatched: 4. This clone was picked up many times. The target antigen is unknown. Alopecia areata patients gave lesional scalp punch biopsies and peripheral blood samples. Sorting of CD4+ and CD8+ T cells was performed on PBMCs.

Material: CD8+ T cells sorted from blood, obtained at week 0. The TCR comes from a human donor with alopecia areata. The rearrangement uses TRBV29-1 and TRBJ2-7; 15 positions match TRBD2. This CDR3 reads CSVAGTSGGYEQYF. Here the CDR3 DNA reads TGCAGCGTAGCCGGGACTAGCGGGGGGTACGAGCAGTACTTC.